These 12 T cell receptor beta chains were all obtained from the same sample, sequenced in a study of blood T cell repertoires in COVID-19. Some clones are missing from TCRdb's copy, which holds only in-frame ones; the method was immunoSEQ multiplex PCR. In the table there are 260,000 or so clones, around 90% of which are singletons. Sequencing was carried out using peripheral blood. These receptors originate from a human donor in a cohort sampled during active COVID-19.

The rearrangement joins TRBV9 to TRBJ1-1; the D gene is possibly TRBD1 (6 bases). The CDR3 extends over 16 amino acids. Looked up from germline, CDR1 is SGDLS and CDR2 is YYNGEE. V shed 3 bases and J shed 3 bases, with 18 bases lying between them. The CDR3, as DNA: TGTGCCAGCAGCGCGTACCCGGGGGGCATTGACACTGAAGCTTTCTTT. The encoded protein is CASSAYPGGIDTEAFF.

V gene TRBV18 combines with J gene TRBJ2-7; 8 nucleotides agree with TRBD2. The CDR3 consists of 15 residues. The V gene's germline CDR1 is KGHSH and CDR2 LQKENI. Losses at the gene ends were 0 bases for V and 6 bases for J; bases not matched to a gene: 7. This CDR3 is CASSPPAGGRAEQYF. CDR3 DNA sequence: TGTGCCAGCTCACCACCGGCGGGGGGCCGGGCCGAGCAGTACTTC.

The V call is TRBV19, the J call TRBJ1-2, with 7 nucleotides matching TRBD1. In germline, CDR1 is LNHDA, CDR2 SQIVND (reference sequence). V lost 11 bases to trimming and J lost 2 bases; unmatched junction nucleotides: 5. The CDR3 consists of 12 residues. CDR3 in DNA: TGTGCCGTAAACAGGGGAAACTATGGCTACACCTTC. It encodes CAVNRGNYGYTF.

This clone showed up just a few times. The CDR3 protein is CASSVGGTIGQPQHF. DNA of the CDR3: TGTGCCAGCAGCGTAGGCGGAACTATTGGGCAGCCCCAGCATTTT. This sequence joins TRBV9 and TRBJ1-5; D uncertain. CDR1 is SGDLS and CDR2 is YYNGEE in the germline V gene. This CDR3 is 15 amino acids long. Trimming pared 0 bases from V and 7 bases from J, leaving 14 bases between.

CDR3 nucleotide sequence: TGTGCCACCAGCAGAGATTGGCAGGTCTCTGGAAACACCATATATTTT. Translated, it gives CATSRDWQVSGNTIYF. The chain combines TRBV15 with TRBJ1-3; the D is unclear. The germline V and J ends were trimmed by 0 bases and 0 bases, with 9 bases remaining between them. Germline V gene data show CDR1 as LNHNV and CDR2 as YYDKDF (reference sequence). The CDR3 contains 16 residues.

This clone came up once. In DNA form, the CDR3 reads TGTGCCAGCAGCTTATGGGGCGGAGCAACTAATGAAAAACTGTTTTTT. Protein product: CASSLWGGATNEKLFF. The chain is built from TRBV7-2 and TRBJ1-4, with D tentatively TRBD1 (5 bases). CDR1 and CDR2 (germline): SGHTA, FQGNSA. V dropped 2 bases and J dropped 0 bases, with 10 bases sitting between them. This CDR3 comprises 16 residues.

CDR3 amino acids: CASSLVVGQGVNSPLHF. CDR3 bases: TGTGCCAGCAGCTTAGTGGTGGGACAGGGGGTAAATTCACCCCTCCACTTT. This rearrangement joins TRBV7-2 to TRBJ1-6; 11 nucleotides align to TRBD1. J gave up 7 bases and V 1 base, and 6 bases lay outside the gene matches. The CDR3 loop spans 17 amino acids. In germline, CDR1 is SGHTA, CDR2 FQGNSA.

The V and J genes are TRBV24-1 and TRBJ2-5, with 7 positions matching TRBD1. Trimming at V came to 4 bases and at J to 3 bases, leaving 4 bases not matched to a gene. CDR1 is KGHDR and CDR2 is SFDVKD in the germline V gene. The CDR3 contains 14 residues. CDR3 protein: CATSDLTGKETQYF. The DNA for the CDR3 is TGTGCCACCAGTGACCTGACAGGGAAAGAGACCCAGTACTTC.

This chain links TRBV3-1 (or the pseudogene TRBV3-2) with TRBJ2-7; TRBD1 matches at 8 bases. V shed 5 bases, J shed 6 bases, and the junction held 18 bases outside the gene matches. From germline, CDR1 is LGHDT and CDR2 YNNKEL (reference sequence). The CDR3 spans 17 residues. The CDR3 spells CASSRSPWTGNLREQYF. In DNA form, the CDR3 reads TGTGCCAGCAGCAGATCCCCCTGGACAGGGAACCTTCGCGAGCAGTACTTC.

The chain has TRBV20-1 and TRBJ2-3, with D perhaps TRBD2 (6 bases). With 3 bases removed from V and 0 bases from J, the gap between germline ends came to 13 bases. CDR1 and CDR2 from the germline V gene are DFQATT and SNEGSKA (reference sequence). This CDR3 has 15 amino acids. CDR3 in DNA: TGCAGTGCTAGTAGTACGGCGGGGAGCACAGATACGCAGTATTTT. Translating gives CSASSTAGSTDTQYF.

The J gene is TRBJ2-3, the V gene TRBV5-1; 7 bases are a match to TRBD1. With V trimmed by 2 bases and J by 1 base, 1 base remained unmatched. This CDR3 comprises 14 residues. Germline CDR1 reads SGHRS; CDR2 reads YFSETQ. The CDR3 reads CASSFGQGTDTQYF. The CDR3 DNA reads TGCGCCAGCAGCTTTGGACAGGGCACAGATACGCAGTATTTT.

This clone has just one count. The gene calls are TRBV11-2 and TRBJ2-3; 10 bases line up with TRBD2. Losses at the gene ends were 4 bases for V and 1 base for J; bases not matched to a gene: 14. The CDR3 sequence is 19 residues long. CDR1 is SGHAT and CDR2 is FQNNGV in the germline V gene. The CDR3 DNA reads as TGTGCCAGCAGCTCCCCTTGGGCCAGCGGGGGGGCGGGCACAGATACGCAGTATTTT. It yields the protein CASSSPWASGGAGTDTQYF.